The 26 T cell receptor beta chains in this list originate from one sample, sequenced in a study of naive and memory T cell subsets. The beta constant-region primer was an equimolar mix of two oligonucleotides covering TRBC1 and TRBC2. Ligated cDNA was amplified by four rounds of PCR with nested alpha and beta constant-region primers and SP2. TCRdb processed the UMI-ligation and nested PCR reads anew with MiXCR; each CDR3 protein has one entry. The profile shows 80,000 or so distinct CDR3 sequences, over 9% of them singletons. The source material was naive CD8+ T cells from blood. Receptor source: a human donor in good health.

This clonotype was counted between two and nine times. The chain carries TRBV4-1 and TRBJ2-5, with 8 bases fitting TRBD2. V trimming: 0 bases; J trimming: 0 bases; junction bases outside the gene matches: 12. The germline V gene has CDR1 MGHRA and CDR2 YSYEKL. The CDR3 has 19 residues. Here the CDR3 DNA reads TGCGCCAGCAGCCAAGATCGCCTAGCGGGCGGGGGGTACCAAGAGACCCAGTACTTC. Amino acids: CASSQDRLAGGGYQETQYF.

The genes are TRBV9 and TRBJ2-1, with 8 positions matching TRBD2. CDR3 length: 15 amino acids. The trim removed 0 bases at V and 3 bases at J, leaving 2 bases unmatched. Germline V gives CDR1 SGDLS, CDR2 YYNGEE. The CDR3 sequence is CASSVAGLGYNEQFF. For the CDR3, the DNA is TGTGCCAGCAGCGTAGCGGGACTAGGCTACAATGAGCAGTTCTTC. Using reference TRBV9 and TRBJ2-1 for the parts outside the CDR3, the full variable domain is DSGVTQTPKHLITATGQRVTLRCSPRSGDLSVYWYQQSLDQGLQFLIQYYNGEERAKGNILERFSAQQFPDLHSELNLSSLELGDSALYFCASSVAGLGYNEQFFGPGTRLTVL.

This clonotype appeared a few times. This chain joins TRBV5-1 and TRBJ2-1; a possible D gene is TRBD2 (5 bases). Germline V gene lookup returns CDR1 SGHRS and CDR2 YFSETQ. CDR3 length equals 15 residues. The V end was cut by 0 bases, the J end by 5 bases, with 12 bases between. CDR3 DNA: TGCGCCAGCAGCTTGGGTCTAGCAGGCCACAATGAGCAGTTCTTC. This encodes CASSLGLAGHNEQFF. Full variable domain (outside the CDR3, taken from reference TRBV5-1 and TRBJ2-1): KAGVTQTPRYLIKTRGQQVTLSCSPISGHRSVSWYQQTPGQGLQFLFEYFSETQRNKGNFPGRFSGRQFSNSRSEMNVSTLELGDSALYLCASSLGLAGHNEQFFGPGTRLTVL.

This chain connects TRBV30 to TRBJ2-7; TRBD2 matches at 7 bases. The V and J ends lost 8 bases and 2 bases, in that order; junction bases with no gene match: 18. The CDR3 totals 16 residues. Germline V gives CDR1 GTSNPN, CDR2 SVGIG (reference sequence). The CDR3, as DNA: TGTGCCCTCGGTCCTCTCGCGGGGGAACCCGCCTACGAGCAGTACTTC. The encoded protein is CALGPLAGEPAYEQYF.

The chain links TRBV5-1 to TRBJ2-1; D gene ambiguous. Germline CDR1 is SGHRS and CDR2 is YFSETQ. The CDR3 is 15 residues long. V gave up 2 bases and J gave up 0 bases, with 9 bases separating them. The CDR3 DNA sequence: TGCGCCAGCAGCTTTCACAGTAGCTCCTACAATGAGCAGTTCTTC. Encoded protein: CASSFHSSSYNEQFF.

The rearrangement links TRBV6-5 to TRBJ2-7; perhaps TRBD1 as D (6 bases). V gave up 4 bases and J gave up 7 bases, with 20 bases separating them. This CDR3 is 15 amino acids long. Germline CDR1 MNHEY, CDR2 SVGAGI. The CDR3 protein is CASSSVGTSPSEQYF. The CDR3 region has the DNA TGTGCCAGCAGTTCAGTCGGGACATCTCCTAGTGAGCAGTACTTC.

This clonotype was observed at least ten times. The V call is TRBV20-1, the J call TRBJ2-1, with TRBD2 identical over 12 bases. The CDR3 is 14 residues long. CDR1 is DFQATT and CDR2 is SNEGSKA in the germline V gene (reference sequence). V dropped 0 bases and J dropped 10; count of bases not matched to a gene: 4. In DNA, the CDR3 is TGCAGTGCTAGAGATCTAGCGGGAGGGTGGGAGCAGTTCTTC. Residues: CSARDLAGGWEQFF.

This clonotype was counted ten times or more. CDR3 DNA: TGTGCCAGCAGCGTAGACGGACAGCCATCAACTAATGAAAAACTGTTTTTT. Translating gives CASSVDGQPSTNEKLFF. V is TRBV9 and J is TRBJ1-4, with D maybe TRBD1 (6 bases). The CDR3 spans 17 residues. From germline, CDR1 is SGDLS and CDR2 YYNGEE. Between the trimmed V and J ends, which lost 0 bases and 0 bases, there was a span of 12 bases. Complete variable domain (other parts from reference TRBV9 and TRBJ1-4): DSGVTQTPKHLITATGQRVTLRCSPRSGDLSVYWYQQSLDQGLQFLIQYYNGEERAKGNILERFSAQQFPDLHSELNLSSLELGDSALYFCASSVDGQPSTNEKLFFGSGTQLSVL.

This clonotype has a count of ten or more. This chain uses TRBV2 with TRBJ2-5; D possibly corresponds to TRBD1 (6 bases). The CDR3 contains 15 residues. The V gene lost 3 bases and the J gene lost 5 bases, with 16 bases spanning the gap. The germline gives CDR1 SNHLY, CDR2 FYNNEI. CDR3 sequence reads: CASSDRDKDWETQYF. CDR3 nucleotides: TGTGCCAGCAGTGATCGGGACAAAGATTGGGAGACCCAGTACTTC.

This clonotype was observed at least ten times. CDR3 bases: TGTGCCAGCTACTTGGCGGGAAATGCCCACAATGAGCAGTTCTTC. This codes for CASYLAGNAHNEQFF. V usage is TRBV13 and J usage is TRBJ2-1; D is perhaps TRBD2 (6 bases). The V end lost 8 bases, the J end lost 5 bases, and 19 bases lay between the germline ends. This CDR3 is 15 amino acids long. From germline, CDR1 is PRHDT and CDR2 FYEKMQ (reference sequence).

This clonotype has a handful of counts. This sequence joins TRBV7-6 and TRBJ2-3; 7 bases fit TRBD2. The CDR3 spans 17 residues. From germline, CDR1 is SGHVS and CDR2 FNYEAQ. The V segment lost 2 bases and the J segment 6 bases; nucleotides outside the gene matches: 14. As DNA, the CDR3 is TGTGCCAGCAGCTTATCTCCTAGCGGCTTAGGTGTTGATACGCAGTATTTT. Its translation: CASSLSPSGLGVDTQYF.

The V and J genes are TRBV28 and TRBJ2-3; 11 nucleotides match TRBD2. This CDR3 has 16 residues. Per germline, CDR1 MDHEN and CDR2 SYDVKM. Trimming removed 5 bases from V and 4 bases from J; junction bases left unmatched: 8. The CDR3 DNA is TGTGCCAGCAGTCCTACTAGCGGGAGAGCCCCAGATACGCAGTATTTT. Protein sequence: CASSPTSGRAPDTQYF.

This clonotype was observed many times. This chain connects TRBV28 to TRBJ2-5; TRBD2 agrees at 13 bases. CDR3 size: 16 residues. CDR1 and CDR2 from the germline V gene are MDHEN and SYDVKM. Trimming cost V 8 bases and J 5 bases; bases outside gene matches: 11. CDR3 bases: TGTGCCAGCGACCCTGGACTAGCGGGAGCGATGGAGACCCAGTACTTC. Encoded protein: CASDPGLAGAMETQYF.

There are a few counts of this clonotype. The rearrangement uses TRBV12-3 or TRBV12-4 and TRBJ1-2; D is unresolved. Trimming took off 6 bases at V and 2 bases at J, with 13 bases between the two ends. CDR3 size: 14 residues. The CDR3: CASSPDGRNYGYTF. Written as DNA, the CDR3 is TGTGCCAGCAGCCCGGACGGCCGGAACTATGGCTACACCTTC.

This clonotype was seen ten or more times. The chain has TRBV20-1 and TRBJ2-6; 7 bases match TRBD1. This CDR3 is 14 amino acids long. Germline CDR1 is DFQATT and CDR2 is SNEGSKA (reference sequence). J gave up 0 bases and V 6 bases, and 2 bases lay outside the gene matches. CDR3 loop: CSAAGGSGANVLTF. The DNA of the CDR3 is TGCAGTGCCGCAGGGGGCTCTGGGGCCAACGTCCTGACTTTC.

The sample holds many counts of this clonotype. V is TRBV7-2 and J is TRBJ2-1; TRBD2 matches 11 bases. V trimming: 5 bases; J trimming: 7 bases; junction bases outside the gene matches: 7. In germline, CDR1 is SGHTA, CDR2 FQGNSA. This CDR3 comprises 15 residues. Here the CDR3 DNA reads TGTGCCAGCAGCGAACTAGCGGGAGTTCCGAATGAGCAGTTCTTC. This sequence encodes CASSELAGVPNEQFF.

The chain carries TRBV10-2 and TRBJ1-1; no reliable D call. V was pared by 3 bases and J by 1 base, with 6 bases between. Germline lookup yields CDR1 WSHSY and CDR2 SAAADI. The CDR3 length is 13 residues. The CDR3 region has the DNA TGCGCCAGCAGTGACAGCCGGAACACTGAAGCTTTCTTT. Its protein is CASSDSRNTEAFF.

This clonotype turned up a few times. V gene TRBV28 combines with J gene TRBJ2-1; weak D call: TRBD2 (6 bases). The ends were cut back, 7 bases at V and 2 bases at J, with 18 bases in the middle. The CDR3 extends over 16 amino acids. Germline-derived CDR1 and CDR2 are MDHEN and SYDVKM. The CDR3 sequence is CASKLEEGFAYNEQFF. The CDR3 DNA sequence: TGTGCCAGCAAGCTCGAGGAGGGTTTCGCCTACAATGAGCAGTTCTTC.

This clonotype was seen a handful of times. The V and J genes are TRBV12-3 or TRBV12-4 and TRBJ2-7; 13 bases line up with TRBD2. The CDR3 is 15 residues long. J gave up 3 bases and V 4 bases, and 3 bases lay outside the gene matches. CDR3 in DNA: TGTGCCAGCAGTTCAAGGACTAGCGGGAGCTACGAGCAGTACTTC. It translates to CASSSRTSGSYEQYF.

The chain combines TRBV29-1 with TRBJ1-2; possibly TRBD1 for D (6 bases). The germline gives CDR1 SQVTM, CDR2 ANQGSEA. The CDR3 loop spans 13 amino acids. Trimming took off 5 bases at V and 4 bases at J, with 14 bases between the two ends. The DNA of the CDR3 is TGCAGCGTTCACTCCGACAGGTTCTATGGCTACACCTTC. Its protein product is CSVHSDRFYGYTF.

The chain carries TRBV6-5 and TRBJ2-5, with 8 bases fitting TRBD1. CDR1 and CDR2 from the germline V gene are MNHEY and SVGAGI. The V and J ends lost 4 bases and 4 bases, in that order; junction bases with no gene match: 5. This CDR3 region has 14 residues. The DNA of the CDR3 is TGTGCCAGCAGTTCCCTAACAGGGGGAGAGACCCAGTACTTC. As protein: CASSSLTGGETQYF.

Many counts were recorded for this clonotype. The chain joins TRBV29-1 to TRBJ2-2; 14 positions agree with TRBD2. The CDR3 runs 15 residues. Germline CDR1 reads SQVTM; CDR2 reads ANQGSEA. V shed 7 bases and J 5 bases; nucleotides not matched to a gene: 6. The CDR3 protein is CSARGTSGSTGELFF. The CDR3 region has the DNA TGCAGCGCGCGGGGGACTAGCGGGAGTACCGGGGAGCTGTTTTTT.

About this clonotype itself: The conserved phenylalanine or tryptophan is not found at the CDR3 terminus, so this likely reflects a read error. The chain has TRBV4-1 and TRBJ2-1; 8 bases agree with TRBD1. This CDR3 is 16 amino acids long. Germline V lookup: CDR1 MGHRA, CDR2 YSYEKL. V was pared by 0 bases and J by 4 bases, with 5 bases of the junction left unmatched. CDR3 nucleotides: TGCGCCAGCAGCCAAGATATGGGGACAGGTTACAATGAGCAGTTCATC. Translated, it gives CASSQDMGTGYNEQFI.

This clonotype was observed many times. The chain joins TRBV5-4 to TRBJ2-7, with 8 bases identical to TRBD1. Germline V gene data show CDR1 as SGHNT and CDR2 as YYREEE (reference sequence). The CDR3 extends over 15 amino acids. The junction had 12 bases not matched to a gene; V was cut back by 5 bases and J by 5 bases. CDR3 in DNA: TGTGCCAGCAGTTCCGGGACATCAGGGGGCCACGAGCAGTACTTC. Translated: CASSSGTSGGHEQYF.

In regard to this clonotype: This may be a read error, as it is one base from a much larger clone. The chain is built from TRBV5-6 and TRBJ2-2; D is perhaps TRBD1 or TRBD2 (5 bases each). The V end lost 4 bases, the J end lost 7 bases, and 11 bases lay between the germline ends. The CDR3 is 13 residues long. Germline-derived CDR1 and CDR2 are SGHDT and YYEEEE. In DNA form, the CDR3 reads TGTGCCAGCAGCACCGGGACCGTCGGGGAGCTGTTTTTT. The encoded protein is CASSTGTVGELFF.

This clonotype showed up many times. The chain has TRBV14 and TRBJ2-3; 11 bases are a match to TRBD1. The CDR3 is made up of 18 amino acids. Germline CDR1 reads SGHDN; CDR2 reads FVKESK. The V and J ends lost 0 bases and 4 bases, in that order; junction bases with no gene match: 9. The CDR3 loop reads CASSQEVVWTGGADTQYF. In nucleotides, the CDR3 is TGTGCCAGCAGCCAAGAAGTCGTCTGGACAGGGGGCGCAGATACGCAGTATTTT.